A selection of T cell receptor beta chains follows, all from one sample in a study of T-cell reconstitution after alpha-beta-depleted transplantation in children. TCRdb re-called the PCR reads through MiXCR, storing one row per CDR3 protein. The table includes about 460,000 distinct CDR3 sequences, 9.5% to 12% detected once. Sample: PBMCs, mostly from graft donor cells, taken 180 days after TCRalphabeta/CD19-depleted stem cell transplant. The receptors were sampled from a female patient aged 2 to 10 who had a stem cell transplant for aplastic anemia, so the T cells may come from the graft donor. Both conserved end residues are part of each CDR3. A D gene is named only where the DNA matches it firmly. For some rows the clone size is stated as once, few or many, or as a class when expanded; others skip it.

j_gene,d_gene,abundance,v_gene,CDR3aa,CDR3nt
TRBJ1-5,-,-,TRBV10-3,CAISESRGFDQPQHF,TGTGCCATCAGTGAGTCGCGCGGGTTTGATCAGCCCCAGCATTTT
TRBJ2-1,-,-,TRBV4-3,CASSQARGVDEQFF,TGCGCCAGCAGCCAAGCGCGAGGGGTGGATGAGCAGTTCTTC
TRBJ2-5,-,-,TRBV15,CATSPGRKQETQYF,TGTGCCACTTCTCCGGGACGAAAACAAGAGACCCAGTACTTC
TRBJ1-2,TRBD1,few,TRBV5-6,CASRQGGAYGYTF,TGTGCCAGCCGCCAAGGGGGCGCTTATGGCTACACCTTC
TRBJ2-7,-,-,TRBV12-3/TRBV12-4,CASSLVHLEQYF,TGTGCCAGCAGTTTAGTTCATTTGGAGCAGTACTTC
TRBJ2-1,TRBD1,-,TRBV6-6,CASTQGSYNEQFF,TGTGCCAGCACACAGGGGTCCTACAATGAGCAGTTCTTC
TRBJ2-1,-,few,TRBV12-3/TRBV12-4,CASSRGEGAYNEQFF,TGTGCCAGCAGTAGGGGGGAGGGGGCCTACAATGAGCAGTTCTTC
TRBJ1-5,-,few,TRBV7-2,CASSLTGHYSNQPQHF,TGTGCCAGCAGCCTAACGGGCCACTATAGCAATCAGCCCCAGCATTTT
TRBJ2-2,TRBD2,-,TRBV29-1,CSAGTRNTGELFF,TGCAGCGCCGGGACTAGAAACACCGGGGAGCTGTTTTTT
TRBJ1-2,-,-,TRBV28,CASSDTSGEGYTF,TGTGCCAGCAGTGATACCTCAGGAGAGGGCTACACCTTC
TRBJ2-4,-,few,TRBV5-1,CASSFWAGAKNIQYF,TGCGCCAGCAGCTTTTGGGCGGGAGCCAAAAACATTCAGTACTTC
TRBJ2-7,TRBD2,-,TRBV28,CASSLMTSGRSWEQYF,TGTGCCAGCAGTCTGATGACTAGCGGGAGATCATGGGAGCAGTACTTC
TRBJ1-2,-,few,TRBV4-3,CASSQSHFYGYTF,TGCGCCAGCAGCCAGAGCCACTTCTATGGCTACACCTTC
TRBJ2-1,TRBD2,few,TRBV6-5,CASSYSIAGLVDEQFF,TGTGCCAGCAGTTACTCGATAGCGGGACTCGTCGATGAGCAGTTCTTC
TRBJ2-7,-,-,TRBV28,CASSLFVLHVSSYEQYF,TGTGCCAGCAGTTTATTCGTACTGCACGTAAGCTCCTACGAGCAGTACTTC
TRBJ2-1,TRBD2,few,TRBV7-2,CASSLRATSGKGNEQFF,TGTGCCAGCAGCTTACGCGCGACTAGCGGGAAGGGCAATGAGCAGTTCTTC
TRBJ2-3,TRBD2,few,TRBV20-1,CSARPSGRGTDTQYF,TGCAGTGCCCGGCCTAGCGGGAGGGGCACAGATACGCAGTATTTT
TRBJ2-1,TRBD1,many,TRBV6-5,CASSYSTGDNEQFF,TGTGCCAGCAGTTACTCGACAGGGGACAATGAGCAGTTCTTC
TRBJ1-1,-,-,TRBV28,CASSLSTHGAFF,TGTGCCAGCAGTTTATCTACCCATGGAGCTTTCTTT
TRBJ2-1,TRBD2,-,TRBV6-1,CASTPRLAGSYNEQFF,TGTGCCAGCACACCACGACTAGCGGGCTCCTACAATGAGCAGTTCTTC
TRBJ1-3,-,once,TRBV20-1,CSARGVYRKSLVGNTIYF,TGCAGTGCTAGAGGGGTTTACAGGAAATCCCTTGTGGGAAACACCATATATTTT
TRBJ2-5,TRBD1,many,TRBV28,CASSLTRSYRGRQETQYF,TGTGCCAGCAGTCTAACCCGATCCTACAGGGGGCGCCAAGAGACCCAGTACTTC
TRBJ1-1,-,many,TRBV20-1,CSARYMNTEAFF,TGCAGTGCTCGCTATATGAACACTGAAGCTTTCTTT
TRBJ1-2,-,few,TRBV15,CATSREGHYRVANYGYTF,TGTGCCACCAGCAGAGAGGGCCACTACAGGGTAGCTAACTATGGCTACACCTTC
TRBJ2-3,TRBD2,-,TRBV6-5,CASSYNAGGEDTQYF,TGTGCCAGCAGTTACAATGCGGGAGGAGAGGATACGCAGTATTTT
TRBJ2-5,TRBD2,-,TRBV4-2,CASSQGGLAGVFNTQETQYF,TGTGCCAGCAGCCAGGGGGGACTAGCGGGAGTCTTCAATACTCAAGAGACCCAGTACTTC
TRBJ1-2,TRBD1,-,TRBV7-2,CASSSDRGGGYTF,TGTGCCAGCAGCTCCGACAGGGGGGGGGGCTACACCTTC
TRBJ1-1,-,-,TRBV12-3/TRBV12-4,CASSTHTVTNTEAFF,TGTGCCAGCAGTACCCACACAGTTACCAACACTGAAGCTTTCTTT
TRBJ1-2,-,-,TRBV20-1,CSAPQPNYGYTF,TGCAGTGCCCCCCAGCCTAACTATGGCTACACCTTC
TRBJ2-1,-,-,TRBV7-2,CASSLGGTINTREQFF,TGTGCCAGCAGCTTAGGGGGGACAATAAATACTAGGGAGCAGTTCTTC
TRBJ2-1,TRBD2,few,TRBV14,CASSHGTSGSYNEQFF,TGTGCCAGCAGCCACGGGACTAGCGGGAGCTACAATGAGCAGTTCTTC
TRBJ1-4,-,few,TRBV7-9,CASSLGTAGLPEKLFF,TGTGCCAGCAGCTTAGGTACGGCAGGGTTGCCCGAAAAACTGTTTTTT
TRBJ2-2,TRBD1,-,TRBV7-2,CASSTGTGNTGELFF,TGTGCCAGCAGCACCGGGACAGGGAACACCGGGGAGCTGTTTTTT
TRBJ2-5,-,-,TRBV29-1,CSVEQNKKETQYF,TGCAGCGTTGAACAGAATAAGAAAGAGACCCAGTACTTC
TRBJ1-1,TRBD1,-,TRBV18,CASSLRTGPLMNTEAFF,TGTGCCAGCTCACTCCGGACAGGGCCGCTCATGAACACTGAAGCTTTCTTT